Listed here is a single T cell receptor (beta chain). Trimming left V 0 bases short and J 0 bases short, with 7 bases between. This CDR3 spans 15 amino acids. Germline values: CDR1 SGHKS, CDR2 YYEKEE (reference sequence). This sample was taken from a study of cytomegalovirus exposure and HLA in healthy donors. Primers included in the PCR were 60 Vbeta and 13 Jbeta primers. Generated by immunoSEQ multiplex PCR, the TCRdb table keeps only in-frame clones and is missing some. This sample has 200,000 to 250,000 clones; around 85% occur once, and the top ten carry 1% to 1.5%. The chain links TRBV5-5 to TRBJ1-5; D is unclear. The receptor was isolated from a human donor in good health. Sequenced material: PBMCs. Written as DNA, the CDR3 is TGTGCCAGCAGCTTGGATTTCCATAGCAATCAGCCCCAGCATTTT. Its translation is CASSLDFHSNQPQHF.